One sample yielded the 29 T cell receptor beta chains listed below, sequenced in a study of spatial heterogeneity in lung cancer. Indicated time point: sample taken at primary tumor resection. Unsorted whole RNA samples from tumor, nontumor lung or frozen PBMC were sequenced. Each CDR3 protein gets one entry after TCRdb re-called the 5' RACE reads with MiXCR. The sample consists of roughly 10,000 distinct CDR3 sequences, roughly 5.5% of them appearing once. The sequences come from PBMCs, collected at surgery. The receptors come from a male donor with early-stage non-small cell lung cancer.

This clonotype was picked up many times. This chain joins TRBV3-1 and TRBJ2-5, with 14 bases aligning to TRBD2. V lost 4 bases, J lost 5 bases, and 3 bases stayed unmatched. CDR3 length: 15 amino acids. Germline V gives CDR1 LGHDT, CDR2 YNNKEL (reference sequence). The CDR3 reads CASSPGLAGVETQYF. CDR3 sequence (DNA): TGTGCCAGCAGCCCGGGACTAGCGGGAGTTGAGACCCAGTACTTC.

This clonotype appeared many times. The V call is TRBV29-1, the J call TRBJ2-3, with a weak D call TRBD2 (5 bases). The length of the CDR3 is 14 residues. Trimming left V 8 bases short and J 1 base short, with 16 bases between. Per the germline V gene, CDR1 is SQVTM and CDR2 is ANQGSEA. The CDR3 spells CSIHEGLGTDTQYF. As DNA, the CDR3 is TGCAGCATCCACGAAGGACTCGGCACAGATACGCAGTATTTT.

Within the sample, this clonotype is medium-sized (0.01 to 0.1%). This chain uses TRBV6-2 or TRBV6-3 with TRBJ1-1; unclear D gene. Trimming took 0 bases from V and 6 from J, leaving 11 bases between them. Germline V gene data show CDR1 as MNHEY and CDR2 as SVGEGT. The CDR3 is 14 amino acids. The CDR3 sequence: CASSYSLKISEAFF. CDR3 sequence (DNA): TGTGCCAGCAGTTACTCGTTGAAGATCTCTGAAGCTTTCTTT.

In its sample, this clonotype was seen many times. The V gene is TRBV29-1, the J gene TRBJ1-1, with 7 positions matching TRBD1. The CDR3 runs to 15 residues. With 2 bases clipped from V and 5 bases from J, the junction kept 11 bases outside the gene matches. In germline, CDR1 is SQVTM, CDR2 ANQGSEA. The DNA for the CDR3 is TGCAGCGTTGAACGGGCTGACAGGGCCCTAACTGAAGCTTTCTTT. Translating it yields CSVERADRALTEAFF.

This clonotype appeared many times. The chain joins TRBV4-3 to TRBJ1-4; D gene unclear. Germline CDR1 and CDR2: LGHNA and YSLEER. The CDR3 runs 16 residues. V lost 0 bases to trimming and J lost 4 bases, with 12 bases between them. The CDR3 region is CASSQDPRVYNEKLFF. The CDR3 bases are TGCGCCAGCAGCCAAGATCCCCGGGTTTATAATGAAAAACTGTTTTTT.

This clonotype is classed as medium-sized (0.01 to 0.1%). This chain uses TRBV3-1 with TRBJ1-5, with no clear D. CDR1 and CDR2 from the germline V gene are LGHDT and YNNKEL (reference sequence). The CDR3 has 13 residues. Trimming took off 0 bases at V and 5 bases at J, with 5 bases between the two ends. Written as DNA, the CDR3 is TGTGCCAGCAGCCAAGATCGCGATCAGCCCCAGCATTTT. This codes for CASSQDRDQPQHF.

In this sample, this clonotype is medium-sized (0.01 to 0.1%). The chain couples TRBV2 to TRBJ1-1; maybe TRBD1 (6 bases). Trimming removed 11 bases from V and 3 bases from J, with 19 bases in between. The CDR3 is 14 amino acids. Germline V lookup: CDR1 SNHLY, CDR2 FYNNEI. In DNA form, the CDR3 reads TGTGCCGGCTTAATAGGGGGTTACGACACTGAAGCTTTCTTT. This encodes CAGLIGGYDTEAFF.

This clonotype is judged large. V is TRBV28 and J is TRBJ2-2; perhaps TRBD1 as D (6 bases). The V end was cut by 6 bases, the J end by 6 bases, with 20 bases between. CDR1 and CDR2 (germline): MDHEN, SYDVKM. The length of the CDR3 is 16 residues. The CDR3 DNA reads TGTGCCAGCAGAGAGCTCAGCGACAGGCACTCCGGGGAGCTGTTTTTT. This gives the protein CASRELSDRHSGELFF.

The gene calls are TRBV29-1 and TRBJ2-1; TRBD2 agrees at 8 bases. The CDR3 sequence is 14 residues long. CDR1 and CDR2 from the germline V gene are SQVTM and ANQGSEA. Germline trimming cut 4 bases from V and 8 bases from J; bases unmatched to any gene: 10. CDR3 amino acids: CSVGTQRESDEQFF. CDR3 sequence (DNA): TGCAGCGTTGGCACCCAGCGGGAGTCCGATGAGCAGTTCTTC.

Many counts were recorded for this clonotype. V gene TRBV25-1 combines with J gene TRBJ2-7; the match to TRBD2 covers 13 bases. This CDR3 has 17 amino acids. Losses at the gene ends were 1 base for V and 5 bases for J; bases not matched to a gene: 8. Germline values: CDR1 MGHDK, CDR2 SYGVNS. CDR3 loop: CASSELRGTSGIDEQYF. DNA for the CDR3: TGTGCCAGCAGTGAATTAAGAGGGACTAGCGGGATAGACGAGCAGTACTTC.

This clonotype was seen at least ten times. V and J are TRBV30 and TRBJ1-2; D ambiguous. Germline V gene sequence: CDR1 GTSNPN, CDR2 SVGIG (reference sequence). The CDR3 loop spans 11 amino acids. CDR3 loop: CAGDFIVGYTF. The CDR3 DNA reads TGTGCGGGAGACTTTATAGTGGGCTACACCTTC.

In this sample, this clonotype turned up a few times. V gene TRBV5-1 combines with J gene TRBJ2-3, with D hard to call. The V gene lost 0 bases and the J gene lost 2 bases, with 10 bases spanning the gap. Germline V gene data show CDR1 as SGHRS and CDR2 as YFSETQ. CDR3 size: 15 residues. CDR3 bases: TGCGCCAGCAGCTTGGCTGTCGGCTACACAGATACGCAGTATTTT. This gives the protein CASSLAVGYTDTQYF. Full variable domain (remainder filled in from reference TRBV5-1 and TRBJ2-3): KAGVTQTPRYLIKTRGQQVTLSCSPISGHRSVSWYQQTPGQGLQFLFEYFSETQRNKGNFPGRFSGRQFSNSRSEMNVSTLELGDSALYLCASSLAVGYTDTQYFGPGTRLTVL.

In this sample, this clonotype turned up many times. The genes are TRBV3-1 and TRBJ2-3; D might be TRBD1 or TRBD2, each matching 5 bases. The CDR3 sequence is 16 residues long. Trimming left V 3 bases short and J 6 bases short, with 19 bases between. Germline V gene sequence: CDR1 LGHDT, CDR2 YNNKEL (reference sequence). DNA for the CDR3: TGTGCCAGCAGCCAGACCGGGACCAAGTTATTGGATACGCAGTATTTT. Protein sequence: CASSQTGTKLLDTQYF.

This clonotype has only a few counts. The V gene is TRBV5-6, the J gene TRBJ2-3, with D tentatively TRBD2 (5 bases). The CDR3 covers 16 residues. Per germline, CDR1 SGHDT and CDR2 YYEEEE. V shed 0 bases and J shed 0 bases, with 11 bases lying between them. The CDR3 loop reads CASSLGSGVSTDTQYF. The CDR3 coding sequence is TGTGCCAGCAGCTTGGGATCCGGGGTGAGCACAGATACGCAGTATTTT.

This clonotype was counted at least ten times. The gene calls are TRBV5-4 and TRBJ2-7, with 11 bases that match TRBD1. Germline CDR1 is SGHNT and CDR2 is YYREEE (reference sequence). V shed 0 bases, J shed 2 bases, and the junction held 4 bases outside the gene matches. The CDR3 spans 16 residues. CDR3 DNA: TGTGCCAGCAGCTTGGATGGGACAGGGGGAACCTACGAGCAGTACTTC. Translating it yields CASSLDGTGGTYEQYF.

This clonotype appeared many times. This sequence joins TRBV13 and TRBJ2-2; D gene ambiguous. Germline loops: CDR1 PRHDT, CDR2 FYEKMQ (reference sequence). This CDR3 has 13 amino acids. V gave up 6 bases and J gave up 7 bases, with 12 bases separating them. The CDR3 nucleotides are TGTGCCAGCAGGGGTACCCTCAGCGGGGAGCTGTTTTTT. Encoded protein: CASRGTLSGELFF.

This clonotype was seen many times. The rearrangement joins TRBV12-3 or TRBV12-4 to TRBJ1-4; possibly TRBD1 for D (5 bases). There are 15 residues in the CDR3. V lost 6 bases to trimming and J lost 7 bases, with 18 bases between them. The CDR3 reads CASRSSGTVPEKLFF. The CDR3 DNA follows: TGTGCCAGCAGGTCCTCCGGGACGGTCCCTGAAAAACTGTTTTTT.

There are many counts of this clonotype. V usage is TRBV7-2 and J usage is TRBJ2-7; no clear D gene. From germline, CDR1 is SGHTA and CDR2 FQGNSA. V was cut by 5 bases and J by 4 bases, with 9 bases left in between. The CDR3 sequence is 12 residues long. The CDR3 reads CASSRTSYEQYF. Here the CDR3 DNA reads TGTGCCAGCAGCCGGACCTCTTACGAGCAGTACTTC.

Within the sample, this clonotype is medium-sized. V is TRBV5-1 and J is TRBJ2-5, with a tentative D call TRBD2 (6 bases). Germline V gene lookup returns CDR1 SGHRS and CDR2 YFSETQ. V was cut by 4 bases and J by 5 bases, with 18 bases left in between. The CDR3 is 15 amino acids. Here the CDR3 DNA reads TGCGCCAGCAGCCCCGGGACCCCCCGGGGGGAGACCCAGTACTTC. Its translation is CASSPGTPRGETQYF.

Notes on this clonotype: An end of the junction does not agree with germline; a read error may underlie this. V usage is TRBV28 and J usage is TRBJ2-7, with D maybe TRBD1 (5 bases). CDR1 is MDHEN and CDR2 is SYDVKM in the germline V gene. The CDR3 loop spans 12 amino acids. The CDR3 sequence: CASSPPGLNFFF. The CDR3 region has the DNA TGTGCCAGCAGTCCTCCAGGGTTAAACTTCTTCTTC.

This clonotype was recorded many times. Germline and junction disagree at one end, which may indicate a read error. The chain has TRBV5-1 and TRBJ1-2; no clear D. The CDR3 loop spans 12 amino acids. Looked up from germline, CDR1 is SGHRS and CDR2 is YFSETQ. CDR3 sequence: CASSLGRGSSAF. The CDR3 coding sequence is TGCGCCAGCAGCTTGGGTAGAGGAAGTAGCGCCTTC.

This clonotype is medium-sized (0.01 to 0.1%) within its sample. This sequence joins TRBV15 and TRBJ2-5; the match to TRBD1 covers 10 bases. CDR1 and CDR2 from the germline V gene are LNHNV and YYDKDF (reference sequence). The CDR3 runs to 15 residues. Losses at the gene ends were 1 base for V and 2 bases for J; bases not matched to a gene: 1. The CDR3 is CATSRGDRGQETQYF. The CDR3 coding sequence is TGTGCCACCAGCAGAGGGGACAGGGGACAAGAGACCCAGTACTTC.

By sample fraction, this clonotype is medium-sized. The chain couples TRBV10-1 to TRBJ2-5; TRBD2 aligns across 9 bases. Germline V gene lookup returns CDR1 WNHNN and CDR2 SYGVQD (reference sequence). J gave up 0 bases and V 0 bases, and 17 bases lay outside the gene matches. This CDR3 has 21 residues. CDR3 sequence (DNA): TGCGCCAGCAGTGAGTCGGCGCCGGATGGTAGCGGGGGAGAGTACCAAGAGACCCAGTACTTC. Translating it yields CASSESAPDGSGGEYQETQYF.

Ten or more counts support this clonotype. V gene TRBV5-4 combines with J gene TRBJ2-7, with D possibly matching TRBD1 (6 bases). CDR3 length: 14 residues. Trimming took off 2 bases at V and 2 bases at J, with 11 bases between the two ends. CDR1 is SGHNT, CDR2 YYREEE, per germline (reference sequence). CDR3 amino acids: CASSLRQAPYEQYF. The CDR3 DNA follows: TGTGCCAGCAGCTTACGACAGGCCCCCTACGAGCAGTACTTC. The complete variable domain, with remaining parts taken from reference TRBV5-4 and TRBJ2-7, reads ETGVTQSPTHLIKTRGQQVTLRCSSQSGHNTVSWYQQALGQGPQFIFQYYREEENGRGNFPPRFSGLQFPNYSSELNVNALELDDSALYLCASSLRQAPYEQYFGPGTRLTVT.

The CDR3 nucleotides are TGCAGCGTTGACACAGGGGGCTTTGGTGAGCAGTTCTTC. Its protein product is CSVDTGGFGEQFF. The J gene is TRBJ2-1, the V gene TRBV29-1; TRBD1 aligns across 9 bases. J was trimmed by 9 bases and V by 3 bases; bases with no gene match: 6. The CDR3 extends over 13 amino acids. CDR1 SQVTM and CDR2 ANQGSEA come from the germline V gene.

CDR3 sequence reads: CSARTSGRTDTQYF. DNA for the CDR3: TGCAGTGCTAGGACTAGCGGGAGAACAGATACGCAGTATTTT. The rearrangement links TRBV20-1 to TRBJ2-3; TRBD2 matches at 12 bases. CDR1 is DFQATT, CDR2 SNEGSKA, per germline (reference sequence). There are 14 residues in the CDR3. Losses at the gene ends were 3 bases for V and 3 bases for J; bases not matched to a gene: 1.

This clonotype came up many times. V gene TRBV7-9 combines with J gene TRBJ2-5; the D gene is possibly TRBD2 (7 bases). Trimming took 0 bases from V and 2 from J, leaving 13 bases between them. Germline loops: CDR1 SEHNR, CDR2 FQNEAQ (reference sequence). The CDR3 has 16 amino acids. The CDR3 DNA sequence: TGTGCCAGCAGCTTAGCGGGGGGGCCGAGGCAAGAGACCCAGTACTTC. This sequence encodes CASSLAGGPRQETQYF.

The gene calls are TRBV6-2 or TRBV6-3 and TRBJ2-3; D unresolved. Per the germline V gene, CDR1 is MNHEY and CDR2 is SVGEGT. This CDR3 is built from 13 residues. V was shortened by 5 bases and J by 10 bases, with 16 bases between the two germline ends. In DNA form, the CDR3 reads TGTGCCAGCAGTCCCGACCCTGTTTCTGCGCAGTATTTT. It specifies CASSPDPVSAQYF.

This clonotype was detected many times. In DNA form, the CDR3 reads TGTGCCAGCAGCCAAGGCGCACAGGGGTTCTACGAGCAGTACTTC. Protein sequence: CASSQGAQGFYEQYF. V is TRBV4-2 and J is TRBJ2-7, with 7 bases aligning to TRBD1. After removal of 1 base from V and 3 bases from J, the junction contained 6 bases not matched to a gene. The CDR3 length is 15 residues. Germline loops: CDR1 LGHNA, CDR2 YNFKEQ.